Listed below are T cell receptor beta chains from one sample, sequenced in a study of OX40 agonist ivuxolimab in advanced cancers. Assay: immunoSEQ multiplex PCR; the TCRdb copy retains only in-frame clones and omits some. Of approximately 130,000 clones in the sample, more than 85% were seen once. The starting material was CD4+ or CD8+ T cells sorted from blood, obtained in a trial of the OX40 agonist ivuxolimab. The receptors shown here come from an adult with an advanced solid tumor such as melanoma, head and neck, liver or kidney cancer. Each CDR3 is given with its conserved first and last residue. Fields, in order: J gene, D gene, V gene, clone size, CDR3 DNA, CDR3 protein. A D gene is named only where the DNA matches it firmly. Clone size is not always given. Where it is, it says once, few, many or a class for expanded clones.

TRBJ1-4	.	TRBV2	once	TGTGCCAGCAGCAAACAGGGCAATGAAAAACTGTTTTTT	CASSKQGNEKLFF
TRBJ2-7	.	TRBV6-5	.	TGTGCCAGCAGCAGAGACAGAATCTACGAGCAGTACTTC	CASSRDRIYEQYF
TRBJ1-1	TRBD1	TRBV28	once	TGTGCCAGCCGGCCAGGGGGCGCCTGGGACACTGAAGCTTTCTTT	CASRPGGAWDTEAFF
TRBJ2-1	.	TRBV7-9	.	TGTGCCTCCCCCGGCGAAAGGACGTACAATGAGCAGTTCTTC	CASPGERTYNEQFF
TRBJ2-7	.	TRBV4-2	.	TGTGCCAGCAGACCGGGGGTCTCCTCCTACGAGCAGTACTTC	CASRPGVSSYEQYF
TRBJ1-1	TRBD1	TRBV5-1	.	TGCGCCAGCAGCGTGACAGGGGAGGAGGGCACTGAAGCTTTCTTT	CASSVTGEEGTEAFF
TRBJ1-3	.	TRBV30	.	TGTGCCTGGAGTGTAAACTCTGGAAACACCATATATTTT	CAWSVNSGNTIYF
TRBJ2-7	.	TRBV27	.	TGTGCCAGCAGCTCACGAAATATGGGCTACTACGAGCAGTACTTC	CASSSRNMGYYEQYF
TRBJ2-2	TRBD2	TRBV6-1	.	TGTGCCAGCAGTAACTATCGGGGGGGTATCGGGGAGCTGTTTTTT	CASSNYRGGIGELFF
TRBJ1-1	.	TRBV18	.	TGTGCCAGCTCACCAAACCAGGGAGTCATGAACACTGAAGCTTTCTTT	CASSPNQGVMNTEAFF
TRBJ1-1	.	TRBV5-1	once	TGCGCCAGCAGCTTGGCAGGGGTGGGCACTGAAGCTTTCTTT	CASSLAGVGTEAFF
TRBJ2-1	TRBD2	TRBV18	once	TGTGCCAGCTCACCACTCCCGGTGGGCGGGGGGGCCGTTGAGCAGTTCTTC	CASSPLPVGGGAVEQFF
TRBJ2-7	TRBD2	TRBV28	.	TGTGCCAGCAGGGCTAGCGGGGCCTACGAGCAGTACTTC	CASRASGAYEQYF
TRBJ1-2	.	TRBV28	.	TGTGCCAGCACCCCCAGTCCGCGGTATGGCTACACCTTC	CASTPSPRYGYTF
TRBJ2-1	TRBD2	TRBV14	.	TGTGCCAGCAGCCCTACTAGCGGGGGATCCAATGAGCAGTTCTTC	CASSPTSGGSNEQFF